These 29 T cell receptor beta chains originate from one sample sequenced in a study of radiotherapy plus CTLA-4 blockade in lung cancer. Assay: immunoSEQ multiplex PCR; the TCRdb copy retains only in-frame clones and omits some. The sample records about 45,000 clones, 50% to 70% being singletons. The sequencing used peripheral blood, collected from a patient treated with radiotherapy plus ipilimumab. Receptor source: a human donor with non-small cell lung cancer who had a partial response to radiotherapy plus ipilimumab.

This clone was counted once. The chain links TRBV5-1 to TRBJ1-6; perhaps TRBD1 as D (6 bases). Trimming removed 2 bases at V and 11 bases at J, with 11 bases between. The germline V gene encodes CDR1 SGHRS and CDR2 YFSETQ. The CDR3 is 13 residues long. The CDR3 here is CASSLDRPPPLHF. DNA for the CDR3: TGCGCCAGCAGCTTAGACAGGCCCCCACCCCTCCACTTT.

To note about this clone: The CDR3 end shows no conserved phenylalanine or tryptophan, and so a read error is likely. V and J are TRBV9 and TRBJ1-2; D is undetermined. Germline lookup yields CDR1 SGDLS and CDR2 YYNGEE. V was trimmed by 6 bases and J by 3 bases, leaving 18 bases between them. CDR3 length: 15 amino acids. The CDR3 DNA sequence: TGTGCCAGCACCCAAGGAGGATCGGCCGACTATGGCTACACCCTC. Its protein is CASTQGGSADYGYTL.

This chain uses TRBV6-5 with TRBJ1-1, with D possibly matching TRBD1 (6 bases). V lost 5 bases to trimming and J lost 6 bases, with 16 bases between them. The V gene's germline CDR1 is MNHEY and CDR2 SVGAGI. The CDR3 runs 14 residues. In DNA, the CDR3 is TGTGCCAGCAGTACTTCTTGGGGGCATCCTGAAGCTTTCTTT. Encoded protein: CASSTSWGHPEAFF.

In this sample, this clone turned up a few times. V and J are TRBV5-1 and TRBJ2-5, with D possibly being TRBD1 (5 bases). This CDR3 contains 16 residues. The V end lost 0 bases, the J end lost 2 bases, and 14 bases lay between the germline ends. Germline CDR1 reads SGHRS; CDR2 reads YFSETQ. CDR3 protein: CASSLAARGGQETQYF. DNA of the CDR3: TGCGCCAGCAGCTTGGCGGCAAGGGGCGGTCAAGAGACCCAGTACTTC.

The J gene is TRBJ2-5, the V gene TRBV18, with a possible D match to TRBD1 (5 bases). The germline gives CDR1 KGHSH, CDR2 LQKENI. The ends were cut back, 4 bases at V and 0 bases at J, with 15 bases in the middle. The CDR3 loop spans 16 amino acids. For the CDR3, the DNA is TGTGCCAGCTCACAAAACCGTCAGGGCAACCAAGAGACCCAGTACTTC. Protein product: CASSQNRQGNQETQYF. The whole variable domain, remainder taken from reference TRBV18 and TRBJ2-5, is NAGVMQNPRHLVRRRGQEARLRCSPMKGHSHVYWYRQLPEEGLKFMVYLQKENIIDESGMPKERFSAEFPKEGPSILRIQQVVRGDSAAYFCASSQNRQGNQETQYFGPGTRLLVL.

The J gene is TRBJ1-1, the V gene TRBV6-6, with no clear D. Germline V gives CDR1 MNHNY, CDR2 SVGAGI (reference sequence). Trimming left V 5 bases short and J 5 bases short, with 21 bases between. CDR3 length: 16 amino acids. This CDR3 reads CASSTFPQTPNTEAFF. Written as DNA, the CDR3 is TGTGCCAGCAGTACTTTTCCCCAGACACCGAATACTGAAGCTTTCTTT.

The chain employs TRBV21-1 and TRBJ2-7; TRBD1, the table's D call, lacks a check against the DNA. TRBV21-1 is a pseudogene. This CDR3 has 15 residues. DNA for the CDR3: TGTGCCAGCAGCAAAGTACGGGACACCTCCTACGAGCAGTACTTC. This sequence encodes CASSKVRDTSYEQYF.

This clone is a singleton in its sample. This chain connects TRBV10-2 to TRBJ1-2; TRBD1 is a possible D gene (5 bases). The V and J ends lost 6 bases and 0 bases respectively, with 11 bases between them. The CDR3 has 14 residues. CDR1 and CDR2 from the germline V gene are WSHSY and SAAADI. CDR3 residues: CASRDSGANYGYTF. The CDR3 nucleotides are TGCGCCAGCAGAGACAGTGGCGCTAACTATGGCTACACCTTC.

This clone was observed a handful of times. The CDR3 DNA reads as TGTGCCAGTTCCCCGGGACTAGCGGTACGGACCCAGTACTTC. It specifies CASSPGLAVRTQYF. The V and J genes are TRBV19 and TRBJ2-5, with TRBD2 identical over 11 bases. V lost 8 bases to trimming and J lost 7 bases; unmatched junction nucleotides: 9. Germline-derived CDR1 and CDR2 are LNHDA and SQIVND (reference sequence). The CDR3 consists of 14 residues.

The chain has TRBV5-1 and TRBJ2-7, with TRBD2 identical over 8 bases. CDR1 and CDR2 from the germline V gene are SGHRS and YFSETQ. Trimming took 7 bases from V and 6 from J; bases not matched to a gene: 6. This CDR3 contains 12 residues. The CDR3 protein is CASREGTSEQYF. CDR3 DNA: TGCGCCAGCCGGGAGGGGACTAGCGAGCAGTACTTC.

V usage is TRBV18 and J usage is TRBJ2-5, with 9 bases fitting TRBD1. Germline V gene sequence: CDR1 KGHSH, CDR2 LQKENI. The length of the CDR3 is 13 residues. With V trimmed by 3 bases and J by 11 bases, 7 bases remained unmatched. This chain's CDR3 is CASSPGTGPGQYF. The DNA of the CDR3 is TGTGCCAGCTCACCCGGGACAGGGCCGGGGCAGTACTTC.

V and J are TRBV7-2 and TRBJ1-1; the D is unclear. V dropped 6 bases and J dropped 3 bases, with 11 bases sitting between them. This CDR3 comprises 13 residues. Germline V lookup: CDR1 SGHTA, CDR2 FQGNSA. CDR3 in DNA: TGTGCCAGCAGTTCCGTCGGGGACACTGAAGCTTTCTTT. Residues: CASSSVGDTEAFF.

This sequence joins TRBV6-6 and TRBJ1-1; D might be TRBD1 (5 bases). Germline values: CDR1 MNHNY, CDR2 SVGAGI (reference sequence). V was cut by 7 bases and J by 3 bases, with 21 bases left in between. The CDR3 runs 16 residues. The CDR3: CASTAQGGRSYTEAFF. The CDR3 DNA is TGTGCCAGCACCGCCCAGGGTGGACGGTCGTACACTGAAGCTTTCTTT.

This clone was seen more than once but under ten times. The chain joins TRBV30 to TRBJ2-7; D perhaps matches TRBD2 (6 bases). CDR1 and CDR2 (germline): GTSNPN, SVGIG (reference sequence). This CDR3 is built from 15 residues. V lost 1 base to trimming and J lost 3 bases, with 16 bases between them. For the CDR3, the DNA is TGTGCCTGGAGTGGGTACGCGGGAAGAAACTACGAGCAGTACTTC. Translating it yields CAWSGYAGRNYEQYF.

The CDR3 reads CASGGGSGYNEQFF. CDR3 DNA sequence: TGTGCCAGCGGCGGGGGTAGCGGATACAATGAGCAGTTCTTC. This chain links TRBV7-3 with TRBJ2-1, with 7 bases matching TRBD2. V shed 8 bases, J shed 4 bases, and the junction held 8 bases outside the gene matches. CDR3 length: 14 residues. From germline, CDR1 is SGHTA and CDR2 FQGTGA.

The rearrangement uses TRBV5-1 and TRBJ2-2; 7 bases align to TRBD1. Germline V CDR1 and CDR2: SGHRS, YFSETQ. Trimming at V came to 7 bases and at J to 8 bases, leaving 17 bases not matched to a gene. There are 16 residues in the CDR3. CDR3 residues: CASGNQMLGQLGELFF. CDR3 nucleotide sequence: TGCGCCAGCGGGAACCAAATGCTGGGACAGTTAGGGGAGCTGTTTTTT.

Within the sample, this clone is medium-sized. The chain carries TRBV27 and TRBJ1-6, with D perhaps TRBD1 (5 bases). There are 15 residues in the CDR3. The ends were cut back, 2 bases at V and 6 bases at J, with 11 bases in the middle. Germline V lookup: CDR1 MNHEY, CDR2 SMNVEV (reference sequence). The CDR3 sequence is CASSLGLQGNSPLHF. CDR3 nucleotides: TGTGCCAGCAGTTTAGGCCTCCAGGGTAATTCACCCCTCCACTTT.

This chain uses TRBV19 with TRBJ1-5, with D possibly being TRBD1 (5 bases). The germline V and J ends were trimmed by 2 bases and 0 bases, with 8 bases remaining between them. Germline V gene sequence: CDR1 LNHDA, CDR2 SQIVND (reference sequence). This CDR3 region has 15 residues. The CDR3 loop is CASSITRVSNQPQHF. The CDR3 nucleotides read TGTGCCAGTAGTATAACCAGGGTTAGCAATCAGCCCCAGCATTTT.

The gene calls are TRBV10-2 and TRBJ1-2; 9 bases line up with TRBD1. V trimming: 7 bases; J trimming: 6 bases; junction bases outside the gene matches: 6. The CDR3 is 13 residues long. The germline gives CDR1 WSHSY, CDR2 SAAADI. The CDR3 region is CASTRRTGDGYTF. The CDR3 DNA follows: TGCGCCAGCACCCGAAGGACAGGGGATGGCTACACCTTC.

The rearrangement links TRBV9 to TRBJ2-7; the D gene is possibly TRBD2 (7 bases). The germline V gene has CDR1 SGDLS and CDR2 YYNGEE. CDR3 length: 15 amino acids. Trimming left V 4 bases short and J 5 bases short, with 19 bases between. The CDR3 loop is CASSPEGGRMDEQYF. CDR3 in DNA: TGTGCCAGCAGCCCCGAGGGGGGGAGGATGGACGAGCAGTACTTC.

The chain's CDR3 is CASGLTGADEQYF. The CDR3 region has the DNA TGTGCTAGTGGCCTAACAGGGGCGGACGAGCAGTACTTC. V gene TRBV12-5 combines with J gene TRBJ2-7; 7 bases fit TRBD1. Trimming cost V 6 bases and J 5 bases; bases outside gene matches: 7. The CDR3 is 13 residues long. Germline V lookup: CDR1 LGHNT, CDR2 FRNRAP.

V is TRBV27 and J is TRBJ1-2; 7 nucleotides align to TRBD1. V lost 7 bases to trimming and J lost 2 bases; unmatched junction nucleotides: 16. This CDR3 comprises 17 residues. Germline CDR1 reads MNHEY; CDR2 reads SMNVEV (reference sequence). The CDR3 nucleotides are TGTGCCAGCACCCTTACCCTCTCGACAGGGAGAAACTATGGCTACACCTTC. Its protein is CASTLTLSTGRNYGYTF.

This clone was seen a few times. The chain recombines TRBV6-1 with TRBJ1-1; possible D gene TRBD1, 6 bases. The CDR3 has 14 residues. Germline V gives CDR1 MNHNS, CDR2 SASEGT. V lost 8 bases and J 1 base, leaving 14 bases between the germline ends. The CDR3 is CASWGRGWNTEAFF. In nucleotides, the CDR3 is TGTGCCAGCTGGGGCAGGGGTTGGAACACTGAAGCTTTCTTT.

CDR3 DNA: TGTGCCAGCTCACCACAATCTAACAATGAGCAGTTCTTC. Translating gives CASSPQSNNEQFF. The chain carries TRBV18 and TRBJ2-1; no firm D call. The CDR3 has 13 residues. The ends were cut back, 1 base at V and 5 bases at J, with 6 bases in the middle. Germline assignment: CDR1 KGHSH and CDR2 LQKENI.

A single count supports this clone. The chain carries TRBV29-1 and TRBJ2-3, with D possibly TRBD1 on 6 matching bases. The CDR3 length is 13 residues. V lost 4 bases and J lost 6, with 14 bases in between. From germline, CDR1 is SQVTM and CDR2 ANQGSEA. CDR3 amino acids: CSVGKPGVDTQYF. The CDR3 DNA follows: TGCAGCGTTGGAAAACCAGGGGTTGATACGCAGTATTTT.

The chain combines TRBV6-5 with TRBJ1-4; no definite D call. In germline, CDR1 is MNHEY, CDR2 SVGAGI. The CDR3 runs 11 residues. Trimming pared 5 bases from V and 7 bases from J, leaving 5 bases between. The CDR3 loop is CASSQAEKLFF. In DNA, the CDR3 is TGTGCCAGCAGTCAAGCTGAAAAACTGTTTTTT.

The chain has TRBV7-2 and TRBJ1-6; a possible D gene is TRBD1 (6 bases). The V gene lost 4 bases and the J gene lost 6 bases, with 19 bases spanning the gap. Germline V gene data show CDR1 as SGHTA and CDR2 as FQGNSA. This CDR3 is 17 amino acids long. CDR3 amino acids: CASSYPSGGASNSPLHF. CDR3 DNA sequence: TGTGCCAGCAGCTACCCCTCGGGGGGGGCTTCTAATTCACCCCTCCACTTT.

This chain's CDR3 is CASSFGQGGDEQYF. CDR3 nucleotides: TGTGCCAGCAGCTTCGGACAGGGGGGCGACGAGCAGTACTTC. The chain joins TRBV7-9 to TRBJ2-7; 10 bases map to TRBD1. Per germline, CDR1 SEHNR and CDR2 FQNEAQ (reference sequence). This CDR3 is built from 14 residues. Trimming took 3 bases from V and 5 from J; bases not matched to a gene: 4.

A remark on this clone: Other DNA sequences in the sample encode the same CDR3. The chain couples TRBV15 to TRBJ1-3; D is unresolved. The CDR3 covers 17 residues. Germline lookup yields CDR1 LNHNV and CDR2 YYDKDF (reference sequence). Trimming took off 0 bases at V and 1 base at J, with 13 bases between the two ends. Here the CDR3 DNA reads TGTGCCACCAGCAGAGACTTGGCAAGTCGATCTGGAAACACCATATATTTT. Its translation is CATSRDLASRSGNTIYF.